This TCR beta chain originates from a study of blood T cell repertoires in COVID-19. The overall study: Some COVID-19 samples were acute and others convalescent; all came from the United States, Italy and Spain. Sample material is recorded as cDNA or gDNA derived from T cells, B-cell-depleted T cells, or PBMCs.

In the study's own analysis: The authors estimated nucleated cell counts from reference gene primer amplification. Generated by immunoSEQ multiplex PCR, the TCRdb table keeps only in-frame clones and is missing some. D and trimming come from the DNA, and the V and J calls and clone size come from that table. The data show about 110,000 clones, about four fifths seen once. Only a few counts were recorded for this clone. One junction end does not reproduce the germline sequence, and a read error may be involved. This CDR3 has 12 residues. Per germline, CDR1 LNHDA and CDR2 SQIVND (reference sequence). The receptor's source is a woman aged 55-69 years with acute or convalescent COVID-19. The sample consisted of peripheral blood. The V call is TRBV19, the J call TRBJ1-5, with TRBD1 matching over 11 bases. CDR3 in amino acids: CASSPWTGGLDF. Here the CDR3 DNA reads TGTGCCAGTAGTCCGTGGACAGGGGGCCTGGATTTT.